The 19 T cell receptor beta chains below all came from one sample that was sequenced in a study of cytomegalovirus exposure and HLA in healthy donors. Produced via immunoSEQ multiplex PCR; TCRdb's table is partial and in-frame only. The data hold 70,000 to 75,000 clones, with approximately 94% observed a single time. What was sequenced was PBMCs. These receptors were taken from a woman between 18 and 29 years old in good health and CMV-seronegative.

The chain joins TRBV7-9 to TRBJ1-1, with a tentative D call TRBD1 (5 bases). The CDR3 loop spans 10 amino acids. Trimming left V 5 bases short and J 8 bases short, with 6 bases between. The germline V gene has CDR1 SEHNR and CDR2 FQNEAQ (reference sequence). CDR3 loop: CASSRQEAFF. Here the CDR3 DNA reads TGTGCCAGCAGCCGACAGGAAGCTTTCTTT.

V is TRBV7-6 and J is TRBJ1-4, with D possibly being TRBD1 (6 bases). V lost 5 bases and J lost 3, with 13 bases in between. This CDR3 has 15 residues. Germline lookup yields CDR1 SGHVS and CDR2 FNYEAQ. Here the CDR3 reads CASSATKGANEKLFF. The CDR3 coding sequence is TGTGCCAGCAGCGCAACCAAGGGGGCTAATGAAAAACTGTTTTTT.

The chain uses TRBV21-1 and TRBJ2-3; the table's D call, TRBD1, was not checked against the DNA. TRBV21-1 is a pseudogene segment. This CDR3 spans 15 amino acids. The CDR3 region has the DNA TGTGCCAGGGACAGGGGCGACCCTCGGACAGATACGCAGTATTTT. Amino acids: CARDRGDPRTDTQYF.

The chain recombines TRBV27 with TRBJ2-1; TRBD1 might be the D (6 bases). This CDR3 comprises 15 residues. Germline V gives CDR1 MNHEY, CDR2 SMNVEV (reference sequence). V was clipped by 5 bases and J by 1 base, with 12 bases between them. The CDR3 sequence: CASSRQVESYNEQFF. CDR3 DNA: TGTGCCAGCAGTCGACAGGTGGAGTCCTACAATGAGCAGTTCTTC.

This clone was seen just once. This rearrangement joins TRBV6-5 to TRBJ2-7, with 11 bases that match TRBD1. The ends lost 4 bases at V and 1 base at J; junction bases unmatched: 6. The CDR3 is 16 amino acids. The germline gives CDR1 MNHEY, CDR2 SVGAGI. CDR3 loop: CASSSSGQGASYEQYF. The CDR3 region has the DNA TGTGCCAGCAGTTCCAGCGGACAGGGGGCTTCCTACGAGCAGTACTTC.

The V and J genes are TRBV2 and TRBJ1-1; perhaps TRBD1 as D (5 bases). CDR1 is SNHLY, CDR2 FYNNEI, per germline. Trimming removed 6 bases at V and 11 bases at J, with 10 bases between. The length of the CDR3 is 10 residues. In nucleotides, the CDR3 is TGTGCCAGCAGGGGGGGGGAGGCTTTCTTT. Translating gives CASRGGEAFF.

This chain uses TRBV7-8 with TRBJ2-2; 7 bases line up with TRBD2. Germline CDR1 and CDR2: SGHVS and FQNEAQ. Trimming at V came to 1 base and at J to 6 bases, leaving 11 bases not matched to a gene. This CDR3 comprises 17 residues. CDR3 bases: TGTGCCAGCAGCTTAGGAGGTTGGCGGGAGAGGGCCGGGGAGCTGTTTTTT. Translated, it gives CASSLGGWRERAGELFF.

This chain joins TRBV28 and TRBJ2-7, with 13 bases aligning to TRBD2. V lost 0 bases and J lost 1; bases outside the gene matches: 0. Germline V gives CDR1 MDHEN, CDR2 SYDVKM. The CDR3 loop spans 16 amino acids. The CDR3 spells CASSLWGLAGSYEQYF. The CDR3 DNA reads as TGTGCCAGCAGTTTATGGGGACTAGCGGGATCCTACGAGCAGTACTTC.

This chain joins TRBV5-8 and TRBJ2-7; perhaps TRBD1 as D (6 bases). Deletions cut 1 base from V and 5 bases from J, with 7 bases between. Germline assignment: CDR1 SGHTS and CDR2 YDEGEE. The CDR3 runs 12 residues. DNA of the CDR3: TGTGCCAGCAGCTTGCAGGGGAACGAGCAGTACTTC. It yields the protein CASSLQGNEQYF.

In the case of this clone: An end of the junction differs from the germline gene, which may be a read error. The genes are TRBV19 and TRBJ1-5; D is perhaps TRBD1 (6 bases). This CDR3 has 14 amino acids. Germline V gene sequence: CDR1 LNHDA, CDR2 SQIVND (reference sequence). The CDR3 protein is CASSIAGGNQPQHF. DNA of the CDR3: TGTGCCAGTAGCATAGCAGGGGGCAATCAGCCCCAGCATTTT.

The chain joins TRBV15 to TRBJ2-6; D gene uncertain. The CDR3 runs to 18 residues. Trimming took off 0 bases at V and 0 bases at J, with 12 bases between the two ends. Germline V gives CDR1 LNHNV, CDR2 YYDKDF (reference sequence). CDR3 DNA sequence: TGTGCCACCAGCAGAGACCGGCAGGCCAGCTCTGGGGCCAACGTCCTGACTTTC. This sequence encodes CATSRDRQASSGANVLTF.

This clone was counted once. The chain employs TRBV30 and TRBJ1-2, with D possibly being TRBD1 (6 bases). With 6 bases removed from V and 8 bases from J, the gap between germline ends came to 28 bases. The germline V gene encodes CDR1 GTSNPN and CDR2 SVGIG (reference sequence). The CDR3 is 16 amino acids. CDR3 sequence: CACPAPPGASQWGYTF. In DNA, the CDR3 is TGTGCCTGTCCCGCCCCACCAGGGGCTTCCCAGTGGGGCTACACCTTC.

The rearrangement links TRBV9 to TRBJ2-1, with D hard to call. This CDR3 contains 15 residues. V lost 3 bases and J 2 bases, leaving 12 bases between the germline ends. Germline assignment: CDR1 SGDLS and CDR2 YYNGEE. CDR3 in amino acids: CASSGSAQAYNEQFF. CDR3 in DNA: TGTGCCAGCAGCGGGTCGGCCCAGGCCTACAATGAGCAGTTCTTC. Together with reference TRBV9 and TRBJ2-1, the CDR3 gives the full variable domain: DSGVTQTPKHLITATGQRVTLRCSPRSGDLSVYWYQQSLDQGLQFLIQYYNGEERAKGNILERFSAQQFPDLHSELNLSSLELGDSALYFCASSGSAQAYNEQFFGPGTRLTVL.

This clone was counted a single time. This chain uses TRBV5-1 with TRBJ2-7; a possible D gene is TRBD1 (5 bases). V lost 1 base to trimming and J lost 12 bases, with 23 bases between them. This CDR3 has 15 amino acids. Germline V gives CDR1 SGHRS, CDR2 YFSETQ. The chain's CDR3 is CASSLTFVDNNRRYF. The CDR3 region has the DNA TGCGCCAGCAGCTTGACTTTCGTGGACAATAATCGGAGGTACTTC. The full variable domain, rest sourced from reference TRBV5-1 and TRBJ2-7, is KAGVTQTPRYLIKTRGQQVTLSCSPISGHRSVSWYQQTPGQGLQFLFEYFSETQRNKGNFPGRFSGRQFSNSRSEMNVSTLELGDSALYLCASSLTFVDNNRRYFGPGTRLTVT.

This clone was found once. This rearrangement joins TRBV19 to TRBJ2-1; TRBD2 agrees at 9 bases. This CDR3 spans 16 amino acids. V lost 7 bases, J lost 0 bases, and 7 bases stayed unmatched. The germline gives CDR1 LNHDA, CDR2 SQIVND (reference sequence). Here the CDR3 reads CASTSLAGDSYNEQFF. The CDR3 DNA reads as TGTGCCAGTACCTCCTTAGCGGGAGACTCCTACAATGAGCAGTTCTTC.

This chain connects TRBV10-1 to TRBJ2-7; D is uncertain. Germline V gene lookup returns CDR1 WNHNN and CDR2 SYGVQD (reference sequence). The CDR3 spans 13 residues. V was clipped by 7 bases and J by 3 bases, with 13 bases between them. Written as DNA, the CDR3 is TGCGCCAGCACCGCTCTTGGGCTCTACGAGCAGTACTTC. Amino acid sequence: CASTALGLYEQYF.

The CDR3 here is CASRPTGSYYEQYF. The CDR3, as DNA: TGTGCCAGCAGGCCGACAGGGTCCTACTACGAGCAGTACTTC. The chain recombines TRBV28 with TRBJ2-7; 7 positions match TRBD1. Germline CDR1 MDHEN, CDR2 SYDVKM. The junction had 8 bases not matched to a gene; V was cut back by 6 bases and J by 3 bases. The CDR3 is 14 residues long.

J is TRBJ2-1 and V is TRBV7-2; D not resolved. In germline, CDR1 is SGHTA, CDR2 FQGNSA. The CDR3 extends over 15 amino acids. V gave up 4 bases and J gave up 0 bases, with 10 bases separating them. The CDR3 DNA reads as TGTGCCAGCAGCTACAGTCCCCTCTCCTACAATGAGCAGTTCTTC. It codes for CASSYSPLSYNEQFF.

This clone was found once. The gene calls are TRBV7-8 and TRBJ2-1, with no clear D. The CDR3 extends over 16 amino acids. V gave up 5 bases and J gave up 0 bases, with 14 bases separating them. Germline V gene data show CDR1 as SGHVS and CDR2 as FQNEAQ. The CDR3 nucleotides are TGTGCCAGCAGCCCCTCGCGCGTGAGCTCCTACAATGAGCAGTTCTTC. Translation gives CASSPSRVSSYNEQFF.